This T cell receptor (beta chain) comes out of a study of blood T cell repertoires in COVID-19. The Seattle site enrolled patients during active infection and followed them longitudinally. How the authors handled the data: Nucleated cell counts were estimated from reference gene primer amplification. Profiled with immunoSEQ multiplex PCR; TCRdb holds only in-frame clones, not every one. Clone size and V and J calls were adopted from that table, with D and trimming inferred from the DNA. This sample carries 50,000 to 65,000 clones, 75% to 90% of them seen once, and the ten largest clones take roughly a fifth. This receptor was taken from an elderly woman with COVID-19, enrolled during active disease. The sample taken for sequencing was peripheral blood.

The CDR3 nucleotides are TGTGCCAGCAGCCTTACGACAGGGGTTGTCACTGAAGCTTTCTTT. Translated: CASSLTTGVVTEAFF. V gene TRBV3-1 (or the pseudogene TRBV3-2) combines with J gene TRBJ1-1, with 8 bases identical to TRBD1. The junction had 8 bases not matched to a gene; V was cut back by 4 bases and J by 4 bases. This CDR3 region has 15 residues. Germline CDR1 is LGHDT and CDR2 is YNNKEL (reference sequence).